Described below is a single T cell receptor (beta chain) sequence and its context. Its antigen is as yet unknown. Germline loops: CDR1 MDHEN, CDR2 SYDVKM. This CDR3 is 13 amino acids long. Trimming stripped 8 bases from V and 0 bases from J, with 10 bases between. The data were obtained in a study of blood T cells in healthy people across ages. Notes on the study in general: It was the long-lived donors that had more naive CD4+ cells and higher diversity than aged donors.

A second PCR, run for about 7 to 12 cycles, used a sample-barcoded 5' primer plus a J-beta primer mix. TCRdb independently ran MiXCR on the 5' RACE reads; one entry per CDR3 protein. The sample gives more than 750,000 distinct CDR3 sequences, just under 30% of which show up once; roughly 10% is in the top ten. This sample also appeared in a second study, on T cells of mothers and their children.

The receptor was derived from a woman aged 40 to 50 in good health. Sequencing was done on a sample of blood. The V and J genes are TRBV28 and TRBJ1-1; D not resolved. Here the CDR3 DNA reads TGTGCCAGCGCTCCTTCCATGAACACTGAAGCTTTCTTT. This sequence encodes CASAPSMNTEAFF.